The 30 T cell receptor beta chains below were found in one sample sequenced in a study of T-cell memory formation after mild COVID-19. Via MiXCR, TCRdb re-called the 5' RACE reads, giving one row per CDR3 protein. The data hold approximately 500,000 distinct CDR3 sequences, with around 27% observed a single time. Sequencing was carried out using PBMCs or a T cell subset sorted from them (not recorded which). Receptors were obtained from an adult woman who had mild COVID-19 (a few samples of this study predate the infection). Cell type and time point are not known.

V usage is TRBV9 and J usage is TRBJ2-2, with D hard to call. The CDR3 runs 12 residues. V lost 4 bases and J lost 5, with 6 bases in between. Germline V gene data show CDR1 as SGDLS and CDR2 as YYNGEE. The DNA of the CDR3 is TGTGCCAGCAGCCCGAGAACCGGGGAGCTGTTTTTT. Protein sequence: CASSPRTGELFF. The full variable domain, its missing parts supplied by reference TRBV9 and TRBJ2-2, is DSGVTQTPKHLITATGQRVTLRCSPRSGDLSVYWYQQSLDQGLQFLIQYYNGEERAKGNILERFSAQQFPDLHSELNLSSLELGDSALYFCASSPRTGELFFGEGSRLTVL.

This clonotype was observed many times. The chain has TRBV12-3 or TRBV12-4 and TRBJ2-7; D is uncertain. V lost 1 base to trimming and J lost 1 base, with 5 bases between them. This CDR3 region has 13 residues. CDR3 sequence reads: CASSLELSYEQYF. For the CDR3, the DNA is TGTGCCAGCAGTTTAGAGCTATCCTACGAGCAGTACTTC.

This clonotype was found a few times. The gene calls are TRBV20-1 and TRBJ2-7, with D perhaps TRBD1 (5 bases). V lost 1 base to trimming and J lost 2 bases, with 12 bases between them. This CDR3 is 14 amino acids long. Per germline, CDR1 DFQATT and CDR2 SNEGSKA (reference sequence). The CDR3 is CSARGGVKTYEQYF. CDR3 in DNA: TGCAGTGCTAGAGGGGGCGTCAAGACCTACGAGCAGTACTTC.

This clonotype was observed a handful of times. The gene calls are TRBV7-2 and TRBJ2-1, with a tentative D call TRBD2 (6 bases). The V gene's germline CDR1 is SGHTA and CDR2 FQGNSA. V was shortened by 5 bases and J by 5 bases, with 16 bases between the two germline ends. The CDR3 has 15 residues. The CDR3 reads CASSPVSGAHNEQFF. Written as DNA, the CDR3 is TGTGCCAGCAGCCCAGTATCGGGAGCCCACAATGAGCAGTTCTTC.

CDR3 loop: CSVAPGGFGGYTF. DNA of the CDR3: TGCAGCGTTGCACCAGGGGGCTTCGGGGGCTACACCTTC. The chain combines TRBV29-1 with TRBJ1-2; 8 bases match TRBD1. The CDR3 has 13 residues. Looked up from germline, CDR1 is SQVTM and CDR2 is ANQGSEA. V lost 4 bases and J lost 8; bases outside the gene matches: 9.

The chain couples TRBV12-3 or TRBV12-4 to TRBJ2-1; perhaps D is TRBD1 or TRBD2 (6 bases each). V lost 4 bases to trimming and J lost 6 bases, with 22 bases between them. The CDR3 is 17 residues long. The CDR3 loop reads CASSSTPGAESANEQFF. The DNA of the CDR3 is TGTGCCAGCAGTTCAACCCCGGGGGCAGAATCCGCCAATGAGCAGTTCTTC.

The rearrangement uses TRBV3-1 and TRBJ2-3, with TRBD2 matching 8 bases. The trim removed 1 base at V and 1 base at J, leaving 4 bases unmatched. Germline V CDR1 and CDR2: LGHDT, YNNKEL (reference sequence). The length of the CDR3 is 16 residues. The CDR3 nucleotides read TGTGCCAGCAGCCAAGTGGCGGGAGGAGGCACAGATACGCAGTATTTT. It translates to CASSQVAGGGTDTQYF.

In its sample, this clonotype was seen many times. The rearrangement joins TRBV5-1 to TRBJ2-3; 7 bases align to TRBD1. CDR3 length equals 14 residues. CDR1 and CDR2 (germline): SGHRS, YFSETQ. V shed 2 bases and J 5 bases; nucleotides not matched to a gene: 5. As DNA, the CDR3 is TGCGCCAGCAGCTTTTCAGGGGGAATAGATACGCAGTATTTT. Residues: CASSFSGGIDTQYF.

This clonotype was recorded a few times. The chain recombines TRBV5-1 with TRBJ2-7; D possibly corresponds to TRBD2 (5 bases). CDR1 is SGHRS and CDR2 is YFSETQ in the germline V gene. The CDR3 runs to 15 residues. The V gene lost 3 bases and the J gene lost 5 bases, with 18 bases spanning the gap. Written as DNA, the CDR3 is TGCGCCAGCAGCTCGCTCAGCGGTCCCCTCCACGAGCAGTACTTC. It codes for CASSSLSGPLHEQYF.

The rearrangement links TRBV7-8 to TRBJ2-5, with a possible D match to TRBD1 (6 bases). This CDR3 has 15 residues. Deletions cut 1 base from V and 3 bases from J, with 12 bases between. Germline lookup yields CDR1 SGHVS and CDR2 FQNEAQ. CDR3 DNA: TGTGCCAGCAGCTTAGAACAGGGCGTGAAAGAGACCCAGTACTTC. Translated, it gives CASSLEQGVKETQYF. The entire variable domain, with the rest obtained from reference TRBV7-8 and TRBJ2-5, is as follows: GAGVSQSPRYKVAKRGQDVALRCDPISGHVSLFWYQQALGQGPEFLTYFQNEAQLDKSGLPSDRFFAERPEGSVSTLKIQRTQQEDSAVYLCASSLEQGVKETQYFGPGTRLLVL.

In this sample, this clonotype turned up a few times. The genes are TRBV11-3 and TRBJ2-1; D might be TRBD2 (6 bases). V was pared by 5 bases and J by 3 bases, with 17 bases between. The CDR3 length is 16 residues. Germline V lookup: CDR1 SGHNT, CDR2 YENEEA. The CDR3 spells CASSPQGLSYYNEQFF. DNA of the CDR3: TGTGCCAGCAGCCCCCAGGGACTTTCCTACTACAATGAGCAGTTCTTC.

The chain is built from TRBV5-1 and TRBJ2-7; no definite D call. Germline values: CDR1 SGHRS, CDR2 YFSETQ. Deletions cut 5 bases from V and 6 bases from J, with 15 bases between. This CDR3 is built from 13 residues. As DNA, the CDR3 is TGCGCCAGCAGTTTGCAATCGTTGAGCGAGCAGTACTTC. Encoded protein: CASSLQSLSEQYF. Combining the CDR3 with reference TRBV5-1 and TRBJ2-7 gives the whole variable domain KAGVTQTPRYLIKTRGQQVTLSCSPISGHRSVSWYQQTPGQGLQFLFEYFSETQRNKGNFPGRFSGRQFSNSRSEMNVSTLELGDSALYLCASSLQSLSEQYFGPGTRLTVT.

This clonotype has more than one count but fewer than ten. This chain links TRBV7-8 with TRBJ2-1; TRBD2 aligns across 7 bases. The V gene end was trimmed by 2 bases and the J gene end by 6 bases; junction bases not matched to a gene: 7. Per the germline V gene, CDR1 is SGHVS and CDR2 is FQNEAQ. The CDR3 contains 15 residues. CDR3 nucleotide sequence: TGTGCCAGCAGCTTATGGGGGGAGGGCCTCAATGAGCAGTTCTTC. This translates into CASSLWGEGLNEQFF.

Only a few counts were recorded for this clonotype. This may arise from a read error, as a much more abundant clone is one base away. The J gene is TRBJ2-7, the V gene TRBV4-2; no reliable D call. This CDR3 has 14 residues. Germline V gene sequence: CDR1 LGHNA, CDR2 YNFKEQ. The CDR3: CASSKDDYGYEQYF. The CDR3 DNA sequence: TGTGCCAGCAGCAAAGACGATTACGGTTACGAGCAGTACTTC.

V and J are TRBV12-3 or TRBV12-4 and TRBJ2-3; 9 bases are a match to TRBD1. The junction had 9 bases not matched to a gene; V was cut back by 2 bases and J by 6 bases. This CDR3 region has 16 residues. The chain's CDR3 is CASSLIGDRDRDTQYF. CDR3 sequence (DNA): TGTGCCAGCAGTTTAATCGGGGACAGGGATCGGGATACGCAGTATTTT.

V gene TRBV29-1 combines with J gene TRBJ2-3; 12 bases are a match to TRBD1. The CDR3 spans 16 residues. Germline CDR1 and CDR2: SQVTM and ANQGSEA. V lost 0 bases and J lost 4; bases outside the gene matches: 5. CDR3 amino acids: CSVEDLGTGGSDTQYF. The CDR3 DNA sequence: TGCAGCGTTGAAGATCTAGGGACAGGGGGCTCAGATACGCAGTATTTT.

The chain employs TRBV18 and TRBJ2-1, with 8 bases that match TRBD1. V dropped 3 bases and J dropped 7; count of bases not matched to a gene: 5. The CDR3 covers 14 residues. The germline CDR1 and CDR2 sequences are KGHSH and LQKENI. The CDR3 region is CASSPPQGVNEQFF. The CDR3, as DNA: TGTGCCAGCTCACCCCCACAGGGGGTTAATGAGCAGTTCTTC.

The chain has TRBV5-1 and TRBJ2-5; no clear D gene. The germline CDR1 and CDR2 sequences are SGHRS and YFSETQ. V shed 0 bases and J shed 3 bases, with 9 bases lying between them. This CDR3 region has 14 residues. The chain's CDR3 is CASSLVLGKETQYF. The CDR3 nucleotides read TGCGCCAGCAGCTTGGTTTTAGGGAAAGAGACCCAGTACTTC.

This clonotype showed up just a few times. This chain links TRBV29-1 with TRBJ2-3; 11 nucleotides match TRBD2. In germline, CDR1 is SQVTM, CDR2 ANQGSEA. Trimming took 7 bases from V and 2 from J; bases not matched to a gene: 2. The CDR3 extends over 13 amino acids. Written as DNA, the CDR3 is TGCAGCGGACTAGCGGGATCCACAGATACGCAGTATTTT. It codes for CSGLAGSTDTQYF.

The chain joins TRBV30 to TRBJ1-2, with D possibly being TRBD1 (6 bases). Between the trimmed V and J ends, which lost 2 bases and 4 bases, there was a span of 11 bases. Germline CDR1 is GTSNPN and CDR2 is SVGIG (reference sequence). The CDR3 is made up of 13 amino acids. The CDR3 region is CAWSPTGSYGYTF. CDR3 nucleotides: TGTGCCTGGAGTCCCACAGGGAGCTATGGCTACACCTTC.

The chain links TRBV19 to TRBJ2-7, with unresolved D. V shed 3 bases and J shed 1 base, with 16 bases lying between them. The germline V gene encodes CDR1 LNHDA and CDR2 SQIVND (reference sequence). The CDR3 extends over 16 amino acids. In nucleotides, the CDR3 is TGTGCCAGTAGTATTGGATTAAGTTTTAAATCCTACGAGCAGTACTTC. Its translation: CASSIGLSFKSYEQYF.

The gene calls are TRBV9 and TRBJ2-5; possible D gene TRBD2, 6 bases. V lost 0 bases, J lost 7 bases, and 13 bases lay in between. The CDR3 is 14 residues long. Germline V gene sequence: CDR1 SGDLS, CDR2 YYNGEE. CDR3 loop: CASSVVSGVGTQYF. The DNA of the CDR3 is TGTGCCAGCAGCGTAGTTTCGGGGGTCGGGACCCAGTACTTC.

The rearrangement links TRBV24-1 to TRBJ2-3; 7 bases fit TRBD1. The CDR3 is made up of 15 amino acids. CDR1 and CDR2 from the germline V gene are KGHDR and SFDVKD. After removal of 3 bases from V and 3 bases from J, the junction contained 5 bases not matched to a gene. The CDR3 loop is CATSDPTGPTDTQYF. The CDR3 DNA reads as TGTGCCACCAGTGATCCGACAGGGCCAACAGATACGCAGTATTTT.

This clonotype was counted a few times. The J gene is TRBJ2-7, the V gene TRBV5-1, with D possibly being TRBD1 or TRBD2 (5 bases each). V was shortened by 4 bases and J by 9 bases, with 17 bases between the two germline ends. The CDR3 consists of 13 residues. Germline assignment: CDR1 SGHRS and CDR2 YFSETQ. The CDR3 loop reads CASSRLGRQPQYF. In DNA form, the CDR3 reads TGCGCCAGCAGCCGCCTGGGGAGACAGCCGCAGTACTTC.

This clonotype was detected a few times. The V gene is TRBV5-5, the J gene TRBJ2-5; a weak D match, TRBD2 (6 bases). Germline V lookup: CDR1 SGHKS, CDR2 YYEKEE (reference sequence). CDR3 length: 14 residues. The V gene lost 2 bases and the J gene lost 5 bases, with 13 bases spanning the gap. This chain's CDR3 is CASSFAGTVETQYF. In DNA form, the CDR3 reads TGTGCCAGCAGCTTTGCGGGGACCGTTGAGACCCAGTACTTC.

J is TRBJ2-7 and V is TRBV5-1; possible D gene TRBD2, 7 bases. The CDR3 extends over 16 amino acids. The germline gives CDR1 SGHRS, CDR2 YFSETQ. The V and J ends lost 3 bases and 2 bases respectively, with 18 bases between them. CDR3 loop: CASSWASGGFAYEQYF. The CDR3 nucleotides read TGCGCCAGCAGCTGGGCGTCGGGGGGCTTTGCCTACGAGCAGTACTTC.

This clonotype was counted at least ten times. CDR3 region: CASSLVSGELFF. CDR3 nucleotides: TGTGCCAGCAGCTTAGTTAGCGGGGAGCTGTTTTTT. The chain is built from TRBV7-8 and TRBJ2-2; no reliable D call. The CDR3 consists of 12 residues. The germline V gene encodes CDR1 SGHVS and CDR2 FQNEAQ. V was clipped by 1 base and J by 7 bases, with 4 bases between them.

This chain uses TRBV29-1 with TRBJ1-3; no definite D call. Germline values: CDR1 SQVTM, CDR2 ANQGSEA. V lost 8 bases and J lost 0, with 14 bases in between. CDR3 size: 14 residues. The CDR3 DNA follows: TGCAGCATCCGGACGGGCGGCTCTGGAAACACCATATATTTT. Translating it yields CSIRTGGSGNTIYF.

This clonotype has only a few counts. This chain joins TRBV7-9 and TRBJ1-1; the D is unclear. Germline CDR1 is SEHNR and CDR2 is FQNEAQ (reference sequence). The CDR3 loop spans 13 amino acids. V was trimmed by 6 bases and J by 0 bases, leaving 8 bases between them. CDR3 DNA: TGTGCCAGCAGGGTCCTCTTGAACACTGAAGCTTTCTTT. Its translation is CASRVLLNTEAFF. Together with reference TRBV7-9 and TRBJ1-1, the CDR3 gives the full variable domain: DTGVSQNPRHKITKRGQNVTFRCDPISEHNRLYWYRQTLGQGPEFLTYFQNEAQLEKSRLLSDRFSAERPKGSFSTLEIQRTEQGDSAMYLCASRVLLNTEAFFGQGTRLTVV.

In its sample, this clonotype was seen a few times. The gene calls are TRBV6-1 and TRBJ2-3; weak D call: TRBD1 (5 bases). There are 16 residues in the CDR3. The germline V and J ends were trimmed by 4 bases and 0 bases, with 14 bases remaining between them. Germline lookup yields CDR1 MNHNS and CDR2 SASEGT. CDR3 residues: CASSVQGRVSTDTQYF. The CDR3 nucleotides read TGTGCCAGCAGTGTTCAGGGTAGGGTTAGCACAGATACGCAGTATTTT.